Presented here are 14 T cell receptor beta chains from one specimen sequenced in a study of technical replicates of blood from a handful of donors. TCRdb's copy holds only in-frame clones and misses some; the assay was immunoSEQ multiplex PCR. The sample consists of roughly 50,000 clones, 80% to 95% of them appearing once. The sample comprised PBMCs. The receptors originated from a human donor in good health. Some clones in this sample may be carry-over from other donors' samples.

The rearrangement joins TRBV6-1 to TRBJ1-6; perhaps TRBD1 as D (6 bases). Looked up from germline, CDR1 is MNHNS and CDR2 is SASEGT. The length of the CDR3 is 15 residues. V lost 7 bases, J lost 4 bases, and 14 bases lay in between. For the CDR3, the DNA is TGTGCCAGCACCTTAGGACAGACTTATAATTCACCCCTCCACTTT. Amino acids: CASTLGQTYNSPLHF.

CDR3 protein: CASREQDNTEAFF. CDR3 sequence (DNA): TGCGCCAGCCGCGAGCAGGATAACACTGAAGCTTTCTTT. The J gene is TRBJ1-1, the V gene TRBV5-1; D unresolved. The V gene lost 7 bases and the J gene lost 2 bases, with 12 bases spanning the gap. The CDR3 is made up of 13 amino acids. Germline-derived CDR1 and CDR2 are SGHRS and YFSETQ.

The rearrangement joins TRBV6-6 to TRBJ1-4; a possible D gene is TRBD1 (6 bases). CDR1 and CDR2 from the germline V gene are MNHNY and SVGAGI (reference sequence). Trimming took off 3 bases at V and 5 bases at J, with 10 bases between the two ends. The CDR3 loop spans 14 amino acids. CDR3 coding DNA: TGTGCCAGCAGTTATGGACAGAGGAATGAAAAACTGTTTTTT. Protein sequence: CASSYGQRNEKLFF.

This clone was observed a single time. The chain uses TRBV19 and TRBJ1-3; 8 nucleotides align to TRBD1. Germline trimming cut 9 bases from V and 0 bases from J; bases unmatched to any gene: 10. The germline CDR1 and CDR2 sequences are LNHDA and SQIVND (reference sequence). CDR3 length: 16 amino acids. This CDR3 is CASEGQDFSSGNTIYF. Written as DNA, the CDR3 is TGTGCCAGCGAGGGACAGGATTTCTCCTCTGGAAACACCATATATTTT.

V usage is TRBV7-9 and J usage is TRBJ2-1, with no clear D. Trimming removed 4 bases from V and 4 bases from J, with 11 bases in between. The germline gives CDR1 SEHNR, CDR2 FQNEAQ (reference sequence). The CDR3 has 14 amino acids. DNA for the CDR3: TGTGCCAGCAGCTCCGGAGATATGTACAATGAGCAGTTCTTC. Its protein is CASSSGDMYNEQFF.

The CDR3 reads CASKTSGGAGGETQYF. The CDR3 DNA reads as TGTGCCAGCAAAACTAGCGGGGGGGCCGGGGGAGAGACCCAGTACTTC. The rearrangement uses TRBV7-8 and TRBJ2-5; TRBD2 matches at 13 bases. V was pared by 7 bases and J by 4 bases, with 9 bases of the junction left unmatched. The CDR3 length is 16 residues. CDR1 and CDR2 (germline): SGHVS, FQNEAQ.

The V call is TRBV7-2, the J call TRBJ1-6, with TRBD1 matching 9 bases. The CDR3 length is 15 residues. CDR1 and CDR2 (germline): SGHTA, FQGNSA. J gave up 10 bases and V 3 bases, and 7 bases lay outside the gene matches. CDR3 coding DNA: TGTGCCAGCAGCTTGGACAGGGGAGCGGGATCACCCCTCCACTTT. Protein product: CASSLDRGAGSPLHF.

The genes are TRBV15 and TRBJ1-3; D is undetermined. This CDR3 is 15 amino acids long. From germline, CDR1 is LNHNV and CDR2 YYDKDF (reference sequence). V lost 5 bases to trimming and J lost 1 base, with 12 bases between them. The CDR3: CATSRRRDSGNTIYF. Here the CDR3 DNA reads TGTGCCACCAGCCGAAGGCGGGATTCTGGAAACACCATATATTTT.

The chain recombines TRBV4-2 with TRBJ2-7; 8 bases match TRBD2. This CDR3 region has 18 residues. Germline V CDR1 and CDR2: LGHNA, YNFKEQ. Trimming cost V 0 bases and J 0 bases; bases outside gene matches: 10. Here the CDR3 reads CASSQEPGGTPGSYEQYF. The CDR3 nucleotides are TGTGCCAGCAGCCAAGAGCCGGGAGGGACCCCTGGCTCCTACGAGCAGTACTTC.

In its sample, this clone was seen once. The V call is TRBV4-3, the J call TRBJ2-5; weak D call: TRBD2 (6 bases). Trimming shortened V by 0 bases and J by 5 bases, and 16 bases separated the two germline ends. This CDR3 has 16 amino acids. The germline V gene has CDR1 LGHNA and CDR2 YSLEER. The CDR3 loop reads CASSQDVGGSGETQYF. The CDR3, as DNA: TGCGCCAGCAGCCAAGATGTGGGGGGATCCGGGGAGACCCAGTACTTC.

J is TRBJ2-7 and V is TRBV5-3; unclear D gene. TRBV5-3 is classed as an ORF, of uncertain function. The CDR3 totals 16 residues. V lost 4 bases and J lost 7, with 24 bases in between. CDR3 DNA: TGTGCCAGAAGCCTGTGGCACCCCCTCTTTCTCGGGGAGCAGTACTTC. Amino acid sequence: CARSLWHPLFLGEQYF.

The V call is TRBV12-5, the J call TRBJ2-3; 7 bases align to TRBD1. Per the germline V gene, CDR1 is LGHNT and CDR2 is FRNRAP. The V gene end was trimmed by 6 bases and the J gene end by 4 bases; junction bases not matched to a gene: 4. The CDR3 extends over 13 amino acids. Written as DNA, the CDR3 is TGTGCTAGTGGACGACAGGGCCCAGATACGCAGTATTTT. The encoded protein is CASGRQGPDTQYF.

The V gene is TRBV7-9, the J gene TRBJ1-1; no clear D gene. The CDR3 is 13 amino acids. The germline gives CDR1 SEHNR, CDR2 FQNEAQ (reference sequence). V dropped 3 bases and J dropped 3 bases, with 8 bases sitting between them. The CDR3 DNA is TGTGCCAGCAGCTTCGCAGGTTACACTGAAGCTTTCTTT. Translated: CASSFAGYTEAFF.

This clone showed up just once. The rearrangement joins TRBV10-3 to TRBJ2-7; TRBD1 is a possible D gene (5 bases). The CDR3 length is 14 residues. V was cut by 5 bases and J by 4 bases, with 15 bases left in between. The germline gives CDR1 ENHRY, CDR2 SYGVKD. CDR3 sequence (DNA): TGTGCCATCAGTCTAGACAGATCCTCTTACGAGCAGTACTTC. Protein product: CAISLDRSSYEQYF.